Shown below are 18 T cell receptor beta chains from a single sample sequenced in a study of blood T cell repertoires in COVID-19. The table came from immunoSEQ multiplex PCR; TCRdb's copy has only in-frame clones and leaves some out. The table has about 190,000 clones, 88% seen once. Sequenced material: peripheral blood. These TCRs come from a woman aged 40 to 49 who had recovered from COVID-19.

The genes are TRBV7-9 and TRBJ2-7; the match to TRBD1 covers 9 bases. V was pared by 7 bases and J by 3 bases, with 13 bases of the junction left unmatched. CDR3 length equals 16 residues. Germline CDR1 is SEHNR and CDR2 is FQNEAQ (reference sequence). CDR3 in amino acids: CASTTGSGTGLYEQYF. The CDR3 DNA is TGTGCCAGCACTACGGGATCCGGGACAGGGCTCTACGAGCAGTACTTC.

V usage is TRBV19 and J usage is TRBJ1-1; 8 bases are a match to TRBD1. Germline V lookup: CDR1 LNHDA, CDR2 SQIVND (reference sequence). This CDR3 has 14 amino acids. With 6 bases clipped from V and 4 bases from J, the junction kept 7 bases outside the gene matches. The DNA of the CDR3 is TGTGCCAGTAGGGACAGGGCCTCGGGCACTGAAGCTTTCTTT. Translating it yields CASRDRASGTEAFF.

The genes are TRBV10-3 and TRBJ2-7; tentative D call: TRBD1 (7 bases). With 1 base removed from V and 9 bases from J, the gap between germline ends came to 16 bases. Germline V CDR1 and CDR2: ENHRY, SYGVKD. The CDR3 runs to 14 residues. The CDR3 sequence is CAISEYRGGSGQYF. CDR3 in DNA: TGTGCCATCAGTGAGTACAGGGGAGGTTCCGGGCAGTACTTC.

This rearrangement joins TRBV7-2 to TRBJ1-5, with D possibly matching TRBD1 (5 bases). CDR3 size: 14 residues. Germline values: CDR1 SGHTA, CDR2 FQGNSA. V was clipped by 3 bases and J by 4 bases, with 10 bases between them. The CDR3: CASSLERGNQPQHF. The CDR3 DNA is TGTGCCAGCAGCTTGGAGCGGGGGAATCAGCCCCAGCATTTT.

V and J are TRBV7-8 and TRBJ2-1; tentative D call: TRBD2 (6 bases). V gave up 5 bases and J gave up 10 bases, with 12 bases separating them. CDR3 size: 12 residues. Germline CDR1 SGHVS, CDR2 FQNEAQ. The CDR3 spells CASSGRDSEQFF. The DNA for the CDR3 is TGTGCCAGCAGCGGCCGGGACTCGGAGCAGTTCTTC.

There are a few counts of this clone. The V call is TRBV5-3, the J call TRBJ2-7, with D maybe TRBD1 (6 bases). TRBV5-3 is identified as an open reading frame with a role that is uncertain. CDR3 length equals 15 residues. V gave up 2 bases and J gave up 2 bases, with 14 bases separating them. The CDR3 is CARSFSGTPTYEQYF. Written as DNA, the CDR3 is TGTGCCAGAAGCTTTTCCGGGACACCCACCTACGAGCAGTACTTC.

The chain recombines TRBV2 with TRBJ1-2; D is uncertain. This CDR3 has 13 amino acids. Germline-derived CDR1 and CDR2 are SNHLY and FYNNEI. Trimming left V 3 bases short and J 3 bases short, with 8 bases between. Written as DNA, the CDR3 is TGTGCCAGCAGTGAGGGTAGCTACTATGGCTACACCTTC. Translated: CASSEGSYYGYTF.

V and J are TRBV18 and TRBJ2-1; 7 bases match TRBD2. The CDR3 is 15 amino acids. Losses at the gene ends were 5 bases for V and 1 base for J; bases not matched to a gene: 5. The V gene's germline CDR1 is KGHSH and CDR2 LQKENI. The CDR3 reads CASSGTIPSYNEQFF. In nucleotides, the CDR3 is TGTGCCAGCTCAGGGACTATACCTTCCTACAATGAGCAGTTCTTC. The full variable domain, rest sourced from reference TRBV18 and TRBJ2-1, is NAGVMQNPRHLVRRRGQEARLRCSPMKGHSHVYWYRQLPEEGLKFMVYLQKENIIDESGMPKERFSAEFPKEGPSILRIQQVVRGDSAAYFCASSGTIPSYNEQFFGPGTRLTVL.

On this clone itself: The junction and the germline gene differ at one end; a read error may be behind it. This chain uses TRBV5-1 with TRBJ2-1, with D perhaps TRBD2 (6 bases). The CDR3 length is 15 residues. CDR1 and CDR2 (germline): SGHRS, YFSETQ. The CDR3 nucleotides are TGCGCCAGCAGCTTGGGACTAGATTCCTCCAATGAGCAGTTCTTC. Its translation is CASSLGLDSSNEQFF.

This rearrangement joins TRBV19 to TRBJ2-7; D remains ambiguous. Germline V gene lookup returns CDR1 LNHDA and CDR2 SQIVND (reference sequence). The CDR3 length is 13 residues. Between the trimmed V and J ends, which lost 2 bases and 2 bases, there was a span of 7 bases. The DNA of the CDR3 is TGTGCCAGTAGTATAATGCTAGCCTACGAGCAGTACTTC. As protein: CASSIMLAYEQYF.

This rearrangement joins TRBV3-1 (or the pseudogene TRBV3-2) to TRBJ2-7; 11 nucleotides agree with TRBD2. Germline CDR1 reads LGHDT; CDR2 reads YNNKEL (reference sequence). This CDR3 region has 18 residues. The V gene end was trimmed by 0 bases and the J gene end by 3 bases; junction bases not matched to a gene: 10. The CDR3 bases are TGTGCCAGCAGCCAAGATCTCCCAGGGACTAGCGGTCGCTACGAGCAGTACTTC. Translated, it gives CASSQDLPGTSGRYEQYF.

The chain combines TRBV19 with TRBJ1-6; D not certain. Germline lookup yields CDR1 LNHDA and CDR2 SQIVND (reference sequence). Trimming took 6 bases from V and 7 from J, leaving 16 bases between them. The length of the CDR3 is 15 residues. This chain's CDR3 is CASSSTWIGNSPLHF. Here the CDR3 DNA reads TGTGCCAGTAGCAGCACCTGGATCGGGAATTCACCCCTCCACTTT.

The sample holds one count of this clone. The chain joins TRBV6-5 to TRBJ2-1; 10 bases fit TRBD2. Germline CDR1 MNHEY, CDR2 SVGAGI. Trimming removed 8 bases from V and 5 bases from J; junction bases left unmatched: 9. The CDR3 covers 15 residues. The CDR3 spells CASGGAGGPDNEQFF. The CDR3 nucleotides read TGTGCCAGCGGGGGAGCGGGAGGGCCTGACAATGAGCAGTTCTTC.

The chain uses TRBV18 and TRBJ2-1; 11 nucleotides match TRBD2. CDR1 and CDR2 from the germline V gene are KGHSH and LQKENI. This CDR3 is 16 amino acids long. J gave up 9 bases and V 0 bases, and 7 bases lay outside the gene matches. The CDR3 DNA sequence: TGTGCCAGCTCACCACCCGTAGCGGGAGGGCAGGGTGAGCAGTTCTTC. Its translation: CASSPPVAGGQGEQFF.

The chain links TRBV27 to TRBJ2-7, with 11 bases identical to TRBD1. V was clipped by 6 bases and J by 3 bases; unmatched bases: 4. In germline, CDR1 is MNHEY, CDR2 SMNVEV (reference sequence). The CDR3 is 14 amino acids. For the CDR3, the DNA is TGTGCCAGCAGGAGGGGACAGGGGGGCTACGAGCAGTACTTC. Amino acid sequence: CASRRGQGGYEQYF.

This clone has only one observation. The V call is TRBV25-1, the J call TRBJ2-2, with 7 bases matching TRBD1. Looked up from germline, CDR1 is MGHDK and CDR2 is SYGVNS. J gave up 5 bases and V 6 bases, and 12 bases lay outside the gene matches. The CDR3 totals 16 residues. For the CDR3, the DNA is TGTGCCAGCAGGACGGAAAGGGGGCCCGAGACCGGGGAGCTGTTTTTT. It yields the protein CASRTERGPETGELFF.

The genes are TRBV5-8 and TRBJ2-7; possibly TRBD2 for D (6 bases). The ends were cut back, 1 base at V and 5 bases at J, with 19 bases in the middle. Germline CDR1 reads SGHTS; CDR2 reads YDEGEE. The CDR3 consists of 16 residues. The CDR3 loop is CASSLFWGGTPNEQYF. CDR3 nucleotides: TGTGCCAGCAGCTTGTTTTGGGGCGGGACCCCAAACGAGCAGTACTTC. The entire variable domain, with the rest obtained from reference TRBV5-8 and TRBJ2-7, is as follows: EAGVTQSPTHLIKTRGQQATLRCSPISGHTSVYWYQQALGLGLQFLLWYDEGEERNRGNFPPRFSGRQFPNYSSELNVNALELEDSALYLCASSLFWGGTPNEQYFGPGTRLTVT.

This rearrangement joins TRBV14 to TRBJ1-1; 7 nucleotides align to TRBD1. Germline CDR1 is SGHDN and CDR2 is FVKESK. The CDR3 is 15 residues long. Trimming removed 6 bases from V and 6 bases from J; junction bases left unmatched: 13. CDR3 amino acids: CASSPIRGNQAEAFF. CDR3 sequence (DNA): TGTGCCAGCAGTCCGATCAGGGGGAACCAGGCTGAAGCTTTCTTT. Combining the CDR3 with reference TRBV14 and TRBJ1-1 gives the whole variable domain EAGVTQFPSHSVIEKGQTVTLRCDPISGHDNLYWYRRVMGKEIKFLLHFVKESKQDESGMPNNRFLAERTGGTYSTLKVQPAELEDSGVYFCASSPIRGNQAEAFFGQGTRLTVV.